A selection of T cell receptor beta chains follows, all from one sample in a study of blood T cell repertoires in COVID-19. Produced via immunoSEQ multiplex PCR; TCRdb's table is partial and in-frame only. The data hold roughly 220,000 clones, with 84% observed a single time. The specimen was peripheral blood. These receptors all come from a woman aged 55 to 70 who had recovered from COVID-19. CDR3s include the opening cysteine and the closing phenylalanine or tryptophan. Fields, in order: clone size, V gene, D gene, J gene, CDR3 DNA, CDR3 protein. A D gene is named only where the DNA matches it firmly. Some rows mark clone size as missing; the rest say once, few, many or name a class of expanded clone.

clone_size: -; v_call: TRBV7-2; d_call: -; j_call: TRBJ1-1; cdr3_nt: TGTGCCAGCAGCCCCTCGCCATTTCGGATAGCGAACACTGAAGCTTTCTTT; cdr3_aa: CASSPSPFRIANTEAFF
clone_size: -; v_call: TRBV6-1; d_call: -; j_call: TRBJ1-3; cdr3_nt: TGTGCCAGCAGTGAGGTTCTCGGAGGGCTCCTCTCTGGAAACACCATATATTTT; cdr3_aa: CASSEVLGGLLSGNTIYF
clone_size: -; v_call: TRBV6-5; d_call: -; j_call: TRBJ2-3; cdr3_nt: TGTGCCAGCAGTTACTCGGGGCCTATGCCGCAGTATTTT; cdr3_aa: CASSYSGPMPQYF
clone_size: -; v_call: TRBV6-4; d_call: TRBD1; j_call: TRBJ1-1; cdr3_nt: TGTGCCAGCAGGGCATGGGACAGGAGGAACACTGAAGCTTTCTTT; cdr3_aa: CASRAWDRRNTEAFF
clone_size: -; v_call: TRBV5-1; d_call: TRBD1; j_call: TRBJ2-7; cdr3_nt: TGCGCCAGCAGCCCCGAGTTGACAGGGGCGGACGAGCAGTACTTC; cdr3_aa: CASSPELTGADEQYF
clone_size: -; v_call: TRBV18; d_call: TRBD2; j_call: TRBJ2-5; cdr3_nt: TGTGCCAGCTCACCACCTTGGACTAGCGGGGGTTCGGGGACCCAGTACTTC; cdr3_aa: CASSPPWTSGGSGTQYF
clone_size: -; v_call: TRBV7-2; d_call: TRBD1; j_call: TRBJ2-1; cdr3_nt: TGTGCCAGCAGCTGGGGACAGGGAAGTTTTAATGAGCAGTTCTTC; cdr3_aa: CASSWGQGSFNEQFF
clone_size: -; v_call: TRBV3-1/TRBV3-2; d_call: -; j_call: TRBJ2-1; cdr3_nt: TGTGCCAGCAGCCAAGATCATGGTAGCGGACGGTCCTACAATGAGCAGTTCTTC; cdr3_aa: CASSQDHGSGRSYNEQFF
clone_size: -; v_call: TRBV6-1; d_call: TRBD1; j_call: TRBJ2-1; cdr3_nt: TGTGCCAGCAGTGTCCCGAACAGGGGGCGAACTCCCAATGAGCAGTTCTTC; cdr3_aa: CASSVPNRGRTPNEQFF
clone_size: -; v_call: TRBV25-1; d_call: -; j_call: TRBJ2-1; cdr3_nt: TGTGCCAGCAGTGAATCTAATGAGCAGTTCTTC; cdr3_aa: CASSESNEQFF
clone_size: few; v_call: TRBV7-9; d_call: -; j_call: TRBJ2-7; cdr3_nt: TGTGCCAGCAGCCTCCAAACAGGTGGCGAGCAGTACTTC; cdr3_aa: CASSLQTGGEQYF
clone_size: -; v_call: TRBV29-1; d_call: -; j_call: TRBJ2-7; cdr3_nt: TGCAGCGTCGGCCCCCCGATAGGCAGGGTCGTGGGCGAGCAGTACTTC; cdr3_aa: CSVGPPIGRVVGEQYF
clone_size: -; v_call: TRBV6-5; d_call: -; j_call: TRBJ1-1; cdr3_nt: TGTGCCAGCAGGGACAGATGGAACACTGAAGCTTTCTTT; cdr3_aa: CASRDRWNTEAFF
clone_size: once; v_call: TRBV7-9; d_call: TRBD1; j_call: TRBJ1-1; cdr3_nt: TGTGCCAGCAGCATCGACAGGGGGCGAGGGAGAACTGAAGCTTTCTTT; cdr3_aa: CASSIDRGRGRTEAFF
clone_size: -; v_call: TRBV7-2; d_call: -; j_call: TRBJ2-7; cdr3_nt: TGTGCCAGCAGCTCCTATTACGAGCAGTACTTC; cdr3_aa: CASSSYYEQYF
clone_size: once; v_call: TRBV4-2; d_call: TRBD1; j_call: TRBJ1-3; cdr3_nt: TGTGCCAGCAGCCAAGTGTTTCGGGACAGGGTATCTGGAAACACCATATATTTT; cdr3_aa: CASSQVFRDRVSGNTIYF
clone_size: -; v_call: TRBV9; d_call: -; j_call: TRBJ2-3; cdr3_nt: TGTGCCAGCAGCGTAGCGAGCGGCCTATTTACTAGCACAGATACGCAGTATTTT; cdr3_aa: CASSVASGLFTSTDTQYF
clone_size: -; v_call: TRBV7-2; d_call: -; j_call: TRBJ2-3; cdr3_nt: TGTGCCAGCAGCATGGGACTTGCCACAGATACGCAGTATTTT; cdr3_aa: CASSMGLATDTQYF
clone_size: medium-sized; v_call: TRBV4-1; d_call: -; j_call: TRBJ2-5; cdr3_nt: TGCGCCAGCAGCCAAGATCCGGGTAGCACCCAGACCCAGTACTTC; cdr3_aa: CASSQDPGSTQTQYF
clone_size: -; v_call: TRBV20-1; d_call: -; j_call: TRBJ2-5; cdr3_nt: TGCAGTGCTAGGGAGCAAGAGACCCAGTACTTC; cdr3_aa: CSAREQETQYF
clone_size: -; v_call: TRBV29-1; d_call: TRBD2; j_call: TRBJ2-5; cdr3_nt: TGCAGCGTTCAGTTGGGGGGGTTAGAGACCCAGTACTTC; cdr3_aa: CSVQLGGLETQYF
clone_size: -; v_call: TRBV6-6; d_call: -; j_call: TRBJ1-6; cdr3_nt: TGTGCCAGCAGCCAATCCGGGGGGCGAATGTCACCCCTCCACTTT; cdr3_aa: CASSQSGGRMSPLHF
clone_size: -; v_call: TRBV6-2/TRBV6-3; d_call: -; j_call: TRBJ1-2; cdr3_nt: TGTGCCAGCAGTTTCGACAGGAACTATGGCTACACCTTC; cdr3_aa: CASSFDRNYGYTF
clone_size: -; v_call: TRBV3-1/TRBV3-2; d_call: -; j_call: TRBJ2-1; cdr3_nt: TGTGCCAGCAGCCAGCGGGGGCTAACCCACAATGAGCAGTTCTTC; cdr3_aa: CASSQRGLTHNEQFF
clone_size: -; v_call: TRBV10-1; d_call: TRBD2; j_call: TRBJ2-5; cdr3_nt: TGCGCCAGCAGTGCTAGCGGGGTTTTGGAGACCCAGTACTTC; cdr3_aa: CASSASGVLETQYF
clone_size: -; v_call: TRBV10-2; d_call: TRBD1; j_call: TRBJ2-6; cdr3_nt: TGCGCCAGCAGATCCGGGACAGGGGATTCTGGGGCCAACGTCCTGACTTTC; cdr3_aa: CASRSGTGDSGANVLTF
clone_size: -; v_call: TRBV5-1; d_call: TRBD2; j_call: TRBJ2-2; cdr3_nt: TGCGCCAGCAGGATCTTGCCATCTAGCGGGGGGGCCGGCACCGGGGAGCTGTTTTTT; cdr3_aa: CASRILPSSGGAGTGELFF
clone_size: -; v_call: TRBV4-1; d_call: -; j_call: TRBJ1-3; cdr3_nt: TGCGCCAGCACCGAACGGGGGGGGTCTATCTCTGGAAACACCATATATTTT; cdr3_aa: CASTERGGSISGNTIYF
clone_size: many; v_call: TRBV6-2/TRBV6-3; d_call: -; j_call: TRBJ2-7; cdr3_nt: TGTGCCAGCAGTTGGTGGAGGGGGCGCGGATCCTACGAGCAGTACTTC; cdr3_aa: CASSWWRGRGSYEQYF
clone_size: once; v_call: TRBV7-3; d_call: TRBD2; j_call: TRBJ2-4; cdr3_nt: TGTGCCAGCAGCTTAGAACTAGCGGGGGGGCCCCCCAAAAACATTCAGTACTTC; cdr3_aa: CASSLELAGGPPKNIQYF
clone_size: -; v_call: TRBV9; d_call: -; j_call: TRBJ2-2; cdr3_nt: TGTGCCAGCAGCGTCGCCCCTAGCGTCGGGGAGCTGTTTTTT; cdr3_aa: CASSVAPSVGELFF
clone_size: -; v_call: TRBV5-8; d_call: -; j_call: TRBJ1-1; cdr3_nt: TGTGCCAGCAGCTCATGGGACAAGAACACTGAAGCTTTCTTT; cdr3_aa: CASSSWDKNTEAFF
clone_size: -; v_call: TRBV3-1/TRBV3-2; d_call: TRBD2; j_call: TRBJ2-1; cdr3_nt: TGTGCCAGCAGCCCCGGACTAGCGGGGGGGCAAAAGTTGGGTGAGCAGTTCTTC; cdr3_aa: CASSPGLAGGQKLGEQFF
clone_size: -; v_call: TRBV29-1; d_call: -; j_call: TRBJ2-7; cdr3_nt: TGCAGCGTGACTCAGGGGTATTTGGTCGAGCAGTACTTC; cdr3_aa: CSVTQGYLVEQYF
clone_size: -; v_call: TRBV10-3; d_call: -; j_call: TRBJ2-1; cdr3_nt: TGTGCCATCAGTGTCGGGGGCAATGAGCAGTTCTTC; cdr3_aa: CAISVGGNEQFF
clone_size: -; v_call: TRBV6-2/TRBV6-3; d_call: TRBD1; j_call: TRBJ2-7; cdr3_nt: TGTGCCAGCAGTTCCCCGGGACAGGGGACTCCTGGCGAGCAGTACTTC; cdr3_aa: CASSSPGQGTPGEQYF
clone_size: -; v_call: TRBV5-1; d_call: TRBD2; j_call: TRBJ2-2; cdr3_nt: TGCGCCAGCGGACTAGCGGGGGCCCAGAACACCGGGGAGCTGTTTTTT; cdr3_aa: CASGLAGAQNTGELFF
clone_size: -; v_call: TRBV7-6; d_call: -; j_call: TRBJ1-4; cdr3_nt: TGTGCCAGCAGCAAAGGGGGATTGACTAATGAAAAACTGTTTTTT; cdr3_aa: CASSKGGLTNEKLFF
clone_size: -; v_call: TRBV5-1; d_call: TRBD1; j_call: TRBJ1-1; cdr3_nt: TGCGCCAGCAGCTTGGAGGGACAGGGGAGGGAAGCTTTCTTT; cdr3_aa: CASSLEGQGREAFF
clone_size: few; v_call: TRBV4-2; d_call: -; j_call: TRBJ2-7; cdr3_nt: TGTGCCAGCAGCCATTCCGGGACAACATACGAGCAGTACTTC; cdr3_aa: CASSHSGTTYEQYF
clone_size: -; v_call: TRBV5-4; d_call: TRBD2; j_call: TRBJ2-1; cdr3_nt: TGTGCCAGCAGCTTGGAGGGACTAGGGGTCAATGAGCAGTTCTTC; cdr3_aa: CASSLEGLGVNEQFF
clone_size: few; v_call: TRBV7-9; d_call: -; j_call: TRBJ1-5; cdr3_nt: TGTGCCAGCAGCCAAGGGGGTCAGCCCCAGCATTTT; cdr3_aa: CASSQGGQPQHF
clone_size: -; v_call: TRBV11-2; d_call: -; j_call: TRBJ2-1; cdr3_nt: TGTGCCAGCAGCTTAGTTCTGGGCTACGGGACATTCCGCAATGAGCAGTTCTTC; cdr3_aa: CASSLVLGYGTFRNEQFF
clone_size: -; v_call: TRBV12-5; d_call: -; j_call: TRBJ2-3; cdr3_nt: TGTGCTAGTCTACCGGGATTAGGGCCCACAGATACGCAGTATTTT; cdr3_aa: CASLPGLGPTDTQYF
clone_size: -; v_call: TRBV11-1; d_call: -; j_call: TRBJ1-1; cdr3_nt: TGTGCCAGCAGCCCTGGTAGACACCGGCACACTGAAGCTTTCTTT; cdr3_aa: CASSPGRHRHTEAFF
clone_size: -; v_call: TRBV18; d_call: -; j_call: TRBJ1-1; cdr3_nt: TGTGCCAGCTCATCCTCGACAGCGAACACTGAAGCTTTCTTT; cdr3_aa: CASSSSTANTEAFF
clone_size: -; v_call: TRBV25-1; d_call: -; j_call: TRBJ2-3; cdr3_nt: TGTGCCAGCAGTCCCCCCGGGGGAACAGATACGCAGTATTTT; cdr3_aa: CASSPPGGTDTQYF
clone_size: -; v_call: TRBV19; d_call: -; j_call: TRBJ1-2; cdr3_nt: TGTGCCAGTGGCGGAGTCTATGGCTACACCTTC; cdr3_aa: CASGGVYGYTF
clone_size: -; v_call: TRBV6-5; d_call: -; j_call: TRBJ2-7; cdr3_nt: TGTGCCAGCACCCGAACTCACTCCTACGAGCAGTACTTC; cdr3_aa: CASTRTHSYEQYF
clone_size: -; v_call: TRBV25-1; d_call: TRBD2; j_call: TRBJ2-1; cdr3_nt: TGTGCCAGCAGTGACTCCCGTCTAGCGGGGGCTCCCAATGAGCAGTTCTTC; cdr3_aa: CASSDSRLAGAPNEQFF
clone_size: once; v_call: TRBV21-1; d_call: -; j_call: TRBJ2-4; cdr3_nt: TGTGCCAGCAGCCCGCGGACAGAGAGAGCCAAAAACATTCAGTACTTC; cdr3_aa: CASSPRTERAKNIQYF
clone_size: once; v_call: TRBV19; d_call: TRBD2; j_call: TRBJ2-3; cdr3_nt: TGTGCCAGTAGTGTCCGACTAGCGGGGGTCGGAGGAGATACGCAGTATTTT; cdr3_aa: CASSVRLAGVGGDTQYF
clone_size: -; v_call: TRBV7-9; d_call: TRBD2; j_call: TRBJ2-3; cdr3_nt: TGTGCCAGCAGCTACCCCCGGCCCCTAGCGGGGGGCACAGATACGCAGTATTTT; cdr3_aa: CASSYPRPLAGGTDTQYF
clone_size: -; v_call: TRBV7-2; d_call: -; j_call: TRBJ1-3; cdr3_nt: TGTGCCAGCAGCTTAGGTCCGAGACACTCTGGAAACACCATATATTTT; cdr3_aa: CASSLGPRHSGNTIYF
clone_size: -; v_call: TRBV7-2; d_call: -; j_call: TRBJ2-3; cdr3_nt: TGTGCCAGCAGCCTATACAACCGGGACTCGGGAGATACGCAGTATTTT; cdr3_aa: CASSLYNRDSGDTQYF